This is a list of T cell receptor beta chains from one sample in a study of CD8 T cells in Susac syndrome. Each CDR3 protein is one row after TCRdb ran MiXCR on the immunoSEQ multiplex PCR reads. The sample has under 90,000 distinct CDR3 sequences, more than 85% seen once; the top ten hold around 0.57%. The sample taken for sequencing was CD4+ T cells from PBMCs. These receptors were collected from a human donor with Susac syndrome. Both conserved end residues are part of each CDR3. Each record gives: V gene, J gene, D gene, clone size, CDR3 DNA, CDR3 protein. D genes are given only for firm matches. The size field is filled for only some rows; it gives once, few, many or a size class.

TRBV29-1	TRBJ1-1	-	-	TGCAGCGTTACCCCGCTCGGGAACATTGAAGCTTTCTTT	CSVTPLGNIEAFF
TRBV4-2	TRBJ2-3	-	-	TGTGCCAGCAGCCAGGGGGACACAGATACGCAGTATTTT	CASSQGDTDTQYF
TRBV29-1	TRBJ2-7	-	-	TGCAGCGTTGAAGAGGACAGTCCTGAGTACGAGCAGTACTTC	CSVEEDSPEYEQYF
TRBV5-6	TRBJ2-1	TRBD2	-	TGTGCCAGCAGCTGGGGACTAGCGGGAGGTGGTGAGCAGTTCTTC	CASSWGLAGGGEQFF
TRBV20-1	TRBJ1-1	TRBD1	-	TGCAGTGCTAGAACGACAGGGGGAACGACTGAAGCTTTCTTT	CSARTTGGTTEAFF
TRBV2	TRBJ2-7	TRBD1	few	TGTGCCAGCAGAGAGGACAGGGTAATCTACGAGCAGTACTTC	CASREDRVIYEQYF
TRBV25-1	TRBJ1-5	-	once	TGTGCCAGGCCCGGGGGGCGGTTCGATCAGCCCCAGCATTTT	CARPGGRFDQPQHF
TRBV14	TRBJ2-2	-	-	TGTGCCAGCAGCCAAGTAACAGCCAACACCGGGGAGCTGTTTTTT	CASSQVTANTGELFF
TRBV20-1	TRBJ1-2	-	-	TGCAGTGCTAGAGATCTTGGCAGGGACTATGGCTACACCTTC	CSARDLGRDYGYTF
TRBV5-1	TRBJ2-5	-	-	TGCGCCAGCAGCACCCCGGAGGGCGCCCAAGAGACCCAGTACTTC	CASSTPEGAQETQYF
TRBV7-9	TRBJ2-5	-	-	TGTGCCAGCAGCCCCACCGGGGGACGGGAGACCCAGTACTTC	CASSPTGGRETQYF
TRBV9	TRBJ2-1	TRBD2	-	TGTGCCAGCAGCGTAGTACCGGGAGGAAACAATGAGCAGTTCTTC	CASSVVPGGNNEQFF
TRBV19	TRBJ1-1	-	-	TGTGCCACTGGAGGGGCAGGAGCTTTCTTT	CATGGAGAFF
TRBV12-3/TRBV12-4	TRBJ2-3	-	once	TGTGCCAGCAGTCCCCAGGCTCGGAACACAGATACGCAGTATTTT	CASSPQARNTDTQYF
TRBV6-5	TRBJ2-6	-	-	TGTGCCAGCAGTTATTGGGCTGACGGTGTTACTGGGGCCAACGTCCTGACTTTC	CASSYWADGVTGANVLTF
TRBV2	TRBJ2-7	-	-	TGTGCCAGCAGTGAAGGGGTTAGCCAGTACTTC	CASSEGVSQYF
TRBV7-2	TRBJ2-7	TRBD2	-	TGTGCCAGCAGTGAAGGGACTAGCGGGGCCTACGAGCAGTACTTC	CASSEGTSGAYEQYF
TRBV20-1	TRBJ1-1	TRBD1	-	TGCAGTGCTCTGGACAGGAGGGGCACTGAAGCTTTCTTT	CSALDRRGTEAFF
TRBV28	TRBJ2-7	TRBD2	-	TGTGCCAGCAGTCTAGCGGGAGAGTATGGCGAGCAGTACTTC	CASSLAGEYGEQYF
TRBV7-9	TRBJ2-7	TRBD2	-	TGTGCCAGCAGCTTAGGGGGACTAGCATTGGACGAGCAGTACTTC	CASSLGGLALDEQYF
TRBV30	TRBJ1-2	-	-	TGTGCCTGGAGTCCCTATAACTATGGCTACACCTTC	CAWSPYNYGYTF
TRBV5-1	TRBJ2-7	TRBD1	-	TGCGCCAGCAGCCAAAATACCGGGACAGGTTCCTACGAGCAGTACTTC	CASSQNTGTGSYEQYF
TRBV19	TRBJ1-5	TRBD1	-	TGTGCCAGTAGCACCGGGACAGGTCGGGGTCAGCCCCAGCATTTT	CASSTGTGRGQPQHF
TRBV30	TRBJ2-1	TRBD1	-	TGTGCCTGGAGTGCCTTTCCGGACAGGGGGCGCGTGAATGAGCAGTTCTTC	CAWSAFPDRGRVNEQFF
TRBV3-1	TRBJ2-1	TRBD2	-	TGTGCCAGCAGCCGAACCGGGACTAGCGGGAGACATGAGCAGTTCTTC	CASSRTGTSGRHEQFF
TRBV5-6	TRBJ2-3	-	once	TGTGCCAGCAGCGCCGGTCCTCCCGGTACGCAGTATTTT	CASSAGPPGTQYF
TRBV27	TRBJ1-2	TRBD1	once	TGTGCCAGCAGTTTAAAGGGGACAGGGAGTGGCTATGGCTACACCTTC	CASSLKGTGSGYGYTF
TRBV5-1	TRBJ2-3	-	few	TGTGCCAGCAGCTTAGTTGGGGATACGCAGTATTTT	CASSLVGDTQYF
TRBV4-3	TRBJ2-6	-	-	TGCGCCAGCAGCCAACTACTGGGGGGGCCGGGGGCCAACGTCCTGACTTTC	CASSQLLGGPGANVLTF
TRBV5-1	TRBJ2-1	TRBD1	-	TGCGCCAGCAGCCGAAGAACAGGGGGCCTCGATGAGCAGTTCTTC	CASSRRTGGLDEQFF
TRBV6-5	TRBJ1-1	-	-	TGTGCCAGCAGTTACTTCCCGGGACGGATGACCACTGAAGCTTTCTTT	CASSYFPGRMTTEAFF
TRBV5-4	TRBJ2-3	TRBD2	-	TGTGCCAGCAGCTTTAGCGGGAGGGGTGCAGATACGCAGTATTTT	CASSFSGRGADTQYF
TRBV19	TRBJ2-3	TRBD2	-	TGTGCCAGTACCCCCCCATTGGGGCTAGCGGGAAACACAGATACGCAGTATTTT	CASTPPLGLAGNTDTQYF
TRBV7-9	TRBJ1-2	-	-	TGTGCCAGCAGCTTAGAGCTACCGGGCGCTGGCTACACCTTC	CASSLELPGAGYTF
TRBV7-2	TRBJ2-7	-	-	TGTGCCAGCAGCTTAGCCCTTGGGCAGATGGAGCAGTACTTC	CASSLALGQMEQYF
TRBV27	TRBJ1-1	-	-	TGTGCCAGCACGGCCAGCTTTTACACTGAAGCTTTCTTT	CASTASFYTEAFF
TRBV2	TRBJ2-7	-	-	TGTGCCAGCAGGAAAACACAGGGTTTTGAAGGCGAGCAGTACTTC	CASRKTQGFEGEQYF
TRBV20-1	TRBJ1-1	-	-	TGCAGTACCCCAGGGAGAACTGAAGCTTTCTTT	CSTPGRTEAFF
TRBV19	TRBJ2-1	-	-	TGTGCCAGTAGGATGGGAGGAGACAATGAGCAGTTCTTC	CASRMGGDNEQFF
TRBV30	TRBJ2-1	TRBD2	-	TGTGCCTGGAGCCGAAGGACTAGCGGGCCCTACAATGAGCAGTTCTTC	CAWSRRTSGPYNEQFF
TRBV28	TRBJ2-5	TRBD2	few	TGTGCCAGCAACCAAGCGGGAGAGAGGCCCCAAGAGACCCAGTACTTC	CASNQAGERPQETQYF
TRBV5-6	TRBJ2-1	-	-	TGTGCCAGCAGCGGACTGGGCAGGGCGAATCGCTACAATGAGCAGTTCTTC	CASSGLGRANRYNEQFF
TRBV28	TRBJ2-5	-	-	TGTGCCAGCAGGGACTTTCAGAAGACCCAGTACTTC	CASRDFQKTQYF
TRBV3-1	TRBJ1-6	-	-	TGTGCCAGCAGCCAGCCCGACTTATATAATTCACCCCTCCACTTT	CASSQPDLYNSPLHF
TRBV7-2	TRBJ2-1	TRBD1	few	TGTGCCAGCAGCCGTGACAGGGGTACCTACAATGAGCAGTTCTTC	CASSRDRGTYNEQFF
TRBV28	TRBJ2-7	-	-	TGTGCCAGCAGAGATCGTCGGGGCGTCCTAATCTACGAGCAGTACTTC	CASRDRRGVLIYEQYF
TRBV4-3	TRBJ2-2	TRBD2	-	TGCGCCAGCAGCCAATATAGCGGGAGGGTAATGGCCGGGGAGCTGTTTTTT	CASSQYSGRVMAGELFF
TRBV4-3	TRBJ2-3	-	few	TGCGCCAGCAGCCAAGCGCAGGGCCGCACAGATACGCAGTATTTT	CASSQAQGRTDTQYF
TRBV6-2/TRBV6-3	TRBJ1-3	-	-	TGTGCCAGCCGAGAGTCGGCTGGAAACACCATATATTTT	CASRESAGNTIYF
TRBV11-2	TRBJ2-7	-	-	TGTGCCAGCAGCCCGATTAAGGGGCCCAGCCGCTACGAGCAGTACTTC	CASSPIKGPSRYEQYF